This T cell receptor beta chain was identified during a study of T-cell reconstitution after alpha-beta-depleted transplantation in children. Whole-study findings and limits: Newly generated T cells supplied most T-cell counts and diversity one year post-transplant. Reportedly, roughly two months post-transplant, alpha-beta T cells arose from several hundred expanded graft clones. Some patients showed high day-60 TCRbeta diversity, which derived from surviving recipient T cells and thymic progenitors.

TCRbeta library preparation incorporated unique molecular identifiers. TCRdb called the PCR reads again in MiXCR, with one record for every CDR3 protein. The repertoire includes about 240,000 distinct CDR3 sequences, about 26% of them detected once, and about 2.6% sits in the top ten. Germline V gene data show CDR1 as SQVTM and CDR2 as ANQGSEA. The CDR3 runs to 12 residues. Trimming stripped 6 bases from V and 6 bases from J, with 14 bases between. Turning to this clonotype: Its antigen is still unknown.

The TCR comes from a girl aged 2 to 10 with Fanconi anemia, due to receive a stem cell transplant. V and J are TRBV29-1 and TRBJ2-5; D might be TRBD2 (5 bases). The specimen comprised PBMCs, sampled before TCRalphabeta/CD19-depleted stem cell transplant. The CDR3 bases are TGCAGCGTGATTACGGGAAGGCAGACCCAGTACTTC. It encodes CSVITGRQTQYF.